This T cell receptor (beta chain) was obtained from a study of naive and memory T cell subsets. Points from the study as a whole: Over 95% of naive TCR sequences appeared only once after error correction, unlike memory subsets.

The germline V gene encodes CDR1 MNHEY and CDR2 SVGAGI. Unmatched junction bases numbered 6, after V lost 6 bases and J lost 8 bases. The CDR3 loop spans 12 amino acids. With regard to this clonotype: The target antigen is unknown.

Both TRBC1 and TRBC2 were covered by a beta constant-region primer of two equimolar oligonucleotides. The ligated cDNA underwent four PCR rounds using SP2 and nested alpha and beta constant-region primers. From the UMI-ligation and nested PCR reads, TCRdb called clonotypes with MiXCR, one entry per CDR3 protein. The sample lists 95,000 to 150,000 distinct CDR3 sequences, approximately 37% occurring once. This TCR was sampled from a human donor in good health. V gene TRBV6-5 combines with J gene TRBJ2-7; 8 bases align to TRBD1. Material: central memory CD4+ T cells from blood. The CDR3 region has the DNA TGTGCCAGCAGCCGCGGACAGGGAAAGCAGTACTTC. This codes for CASSRGQGKQYF.